This section outlines one TCR beta chain sequence together with its context. This clonotype has only a few counts. What antigen it recognizes has not been identified. No base-level quality is on record; no much larger clone is a single base apart. Sequencing instrument: Illumina HiSeq 1500. TCRdb took the public reads, trimmed them with fastp at Q25, ran MiXCR for clone calling and kept in-frame beta chains. A single entry per CDR3 protein holds the most common genes and DNA from its merged rows. This sample holds around 140,000 distinct CDR3 sequences; more than 30% were observed only once. In total, the top ten clones hold around half of the sample. This entry comes from a study of T cell repertoires in cytomegalovirus infection (dated by TCRdb to about 2019). Study-level background: Peptide stimulations targeted recently identified HLA-C-restricted CMV epitopes, whose presentation resists viral immunomodulation, together with well-studied HLA-B-restricted epitopes. Donor HLA type was relevant to the analysis, because carriage of CMV infection together with the matching HLA type was indicated by public TCR beta signatures. Study-level results and caveats: Carriers of CMV infection plus the relevant HLA type were discriminated by the cumulative frequency of public TCR beta family members in the study cohort and in an independent approximately 360-donor cohort. The ex vivo response was dominated by HLA-C-restricted CMV-specific TCR beta clonotypes, which also provided the single most frequent clonotype in two of eight donors.

A distance of 12 bases separates the germline ends of V and J, which lose 2 bases and 2 bases respectively. Taken from cysteine to phenylalanine, the CDR3 has 15 residues. CDR3 DNA is the only sequence kept; it has 45 bases, read in frame from the first base. CDR1 and CDR2, per the germline V gene, are SGHVS and FNYEAQ. The label giving this sample's treatment or condition can be read as: in vitro stimulation with specific CMV peptide epitopes to enrich CMV-specific T cells. The chain joins TRBV7-6 to TRBJ2-5, with TRBD2 perhaps the D gene, on 6 matching bases. This sequence was found in a human donor in good health (CMV status not recorded). Some clones in this sample may be carry-over from other donors' samples. The source was CD8+ T cells from cultured PBMCs, collected from culture after CMV antigen stimulation. The DNA sequence reads TGTGCCAGCAGCTTAAGGACTACTAGGCAAGAGACCCAGTACTTC. It translates to CASSLRTTRQETQYF.